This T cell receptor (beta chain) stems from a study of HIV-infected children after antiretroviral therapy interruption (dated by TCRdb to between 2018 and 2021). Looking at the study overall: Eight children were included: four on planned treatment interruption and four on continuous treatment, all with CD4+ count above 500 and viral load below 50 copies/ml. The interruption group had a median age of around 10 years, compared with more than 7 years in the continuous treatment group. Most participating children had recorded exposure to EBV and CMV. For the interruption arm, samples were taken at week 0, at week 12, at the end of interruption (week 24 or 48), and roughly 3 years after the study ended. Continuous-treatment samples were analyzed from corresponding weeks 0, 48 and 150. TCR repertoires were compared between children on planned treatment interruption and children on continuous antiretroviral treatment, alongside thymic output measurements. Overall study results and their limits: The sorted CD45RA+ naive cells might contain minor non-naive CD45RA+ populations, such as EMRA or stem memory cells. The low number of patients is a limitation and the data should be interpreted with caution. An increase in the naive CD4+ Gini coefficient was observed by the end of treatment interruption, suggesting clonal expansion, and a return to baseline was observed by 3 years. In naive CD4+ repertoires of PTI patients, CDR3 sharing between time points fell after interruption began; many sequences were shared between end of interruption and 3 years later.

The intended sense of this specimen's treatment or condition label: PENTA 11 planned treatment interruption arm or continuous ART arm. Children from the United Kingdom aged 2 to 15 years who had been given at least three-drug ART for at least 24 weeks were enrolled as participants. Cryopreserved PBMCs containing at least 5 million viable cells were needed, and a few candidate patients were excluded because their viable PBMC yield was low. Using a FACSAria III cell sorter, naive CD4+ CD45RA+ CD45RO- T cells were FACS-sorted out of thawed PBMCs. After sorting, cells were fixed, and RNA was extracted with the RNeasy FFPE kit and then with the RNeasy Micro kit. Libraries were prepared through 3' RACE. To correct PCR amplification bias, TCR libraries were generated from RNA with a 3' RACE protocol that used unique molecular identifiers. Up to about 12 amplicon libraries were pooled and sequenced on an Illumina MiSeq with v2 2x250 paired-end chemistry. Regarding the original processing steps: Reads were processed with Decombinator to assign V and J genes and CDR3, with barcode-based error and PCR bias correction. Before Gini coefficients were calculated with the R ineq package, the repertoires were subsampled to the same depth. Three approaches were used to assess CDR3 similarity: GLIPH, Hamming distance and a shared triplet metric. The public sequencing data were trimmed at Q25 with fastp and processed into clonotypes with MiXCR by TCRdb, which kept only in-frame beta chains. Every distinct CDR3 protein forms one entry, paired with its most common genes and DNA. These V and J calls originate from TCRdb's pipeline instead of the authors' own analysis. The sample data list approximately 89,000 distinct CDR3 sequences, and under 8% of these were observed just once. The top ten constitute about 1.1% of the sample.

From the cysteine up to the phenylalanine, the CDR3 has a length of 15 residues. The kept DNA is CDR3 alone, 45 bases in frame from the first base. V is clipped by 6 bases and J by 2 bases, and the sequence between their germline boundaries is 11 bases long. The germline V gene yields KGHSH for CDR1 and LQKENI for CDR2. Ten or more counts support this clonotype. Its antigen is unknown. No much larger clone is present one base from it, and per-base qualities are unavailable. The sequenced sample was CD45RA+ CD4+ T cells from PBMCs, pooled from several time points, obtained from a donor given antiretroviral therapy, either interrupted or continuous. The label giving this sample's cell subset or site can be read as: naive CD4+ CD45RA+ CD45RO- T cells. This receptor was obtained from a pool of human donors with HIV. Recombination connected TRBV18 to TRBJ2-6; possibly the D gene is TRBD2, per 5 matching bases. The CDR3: CASSPTRAGANVLTF. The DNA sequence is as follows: TGTGCCAGCTCCCCTACTAGAGCTGGGGCCAACGTCCTGACTTTC. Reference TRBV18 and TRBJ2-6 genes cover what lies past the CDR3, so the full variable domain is NAGVMQNPRHLVRRRGQEARLRCSPMKGHSHVYWYRQLPEEGLKFMVYLQKENIIDESGMPKERFSAEFPKEGPSILRIQQVVRGDSAAYFCASSPTRAGANVLTFGAGSRLTVL.